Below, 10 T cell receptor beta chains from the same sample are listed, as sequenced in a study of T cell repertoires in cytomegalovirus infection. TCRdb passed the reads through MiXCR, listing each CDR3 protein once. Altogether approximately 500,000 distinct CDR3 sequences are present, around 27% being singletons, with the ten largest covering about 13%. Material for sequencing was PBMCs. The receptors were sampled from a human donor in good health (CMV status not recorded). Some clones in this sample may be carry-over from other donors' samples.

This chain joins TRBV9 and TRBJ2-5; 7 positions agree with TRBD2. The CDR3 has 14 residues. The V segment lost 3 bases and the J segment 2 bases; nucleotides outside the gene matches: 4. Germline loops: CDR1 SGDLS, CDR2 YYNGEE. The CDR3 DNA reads TGTGCCAGCAGCGGGGGAGGGGTTCAAGAGACCCAGTACTTC. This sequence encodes CASSGGGVQETQYF.

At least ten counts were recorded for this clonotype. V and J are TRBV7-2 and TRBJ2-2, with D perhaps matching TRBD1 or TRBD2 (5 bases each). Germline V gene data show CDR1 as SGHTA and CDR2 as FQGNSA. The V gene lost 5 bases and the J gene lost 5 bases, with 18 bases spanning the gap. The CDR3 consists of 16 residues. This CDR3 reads CASSPGRKPLTGELFF. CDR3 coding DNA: TGTGCCAGCAGCCCGGGACGAAAACCTCTAACCGGGGAGCTGTTTTTT. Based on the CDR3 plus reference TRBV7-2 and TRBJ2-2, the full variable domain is GAGVSQSPSNKVTEKGKDVELRCDPISGHTALYWYRQSLGQGLEFLIYFQGNSAPDKSGLPSDRFSAERTGGSVSTLTIQRTQQEDSAVYLCASSPGRKPLTGELFFGEGSRLTVL.

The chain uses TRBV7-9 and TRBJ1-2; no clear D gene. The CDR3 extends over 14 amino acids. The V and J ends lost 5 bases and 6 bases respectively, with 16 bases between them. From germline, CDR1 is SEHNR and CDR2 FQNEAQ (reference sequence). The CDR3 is CASSPRGGYDGYTF. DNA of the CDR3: TGTGCCAGCAGCCCACGGGGAGGGTACGATGGCTACACCTTC.

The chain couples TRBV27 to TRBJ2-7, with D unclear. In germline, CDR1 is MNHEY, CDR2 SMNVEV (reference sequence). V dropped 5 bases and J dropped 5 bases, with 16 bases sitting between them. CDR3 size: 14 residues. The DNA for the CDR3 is TGTGCCAGCAGTACCCGGTTTGGTGGCCACGAGCAGTACGTC. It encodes CASSTRFGGHEQYV.

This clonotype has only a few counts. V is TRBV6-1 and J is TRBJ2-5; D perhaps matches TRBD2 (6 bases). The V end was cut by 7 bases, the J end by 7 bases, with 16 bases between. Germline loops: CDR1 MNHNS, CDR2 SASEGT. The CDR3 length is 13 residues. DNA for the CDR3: TGTGCCAGCACTCCGGCGGGGCAGGCGACCCAGTACTTC. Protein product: CASTPAGQATQYF.

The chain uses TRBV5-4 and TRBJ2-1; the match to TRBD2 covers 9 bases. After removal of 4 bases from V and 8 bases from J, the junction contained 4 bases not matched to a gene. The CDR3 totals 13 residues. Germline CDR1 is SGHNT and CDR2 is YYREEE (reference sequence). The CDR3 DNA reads TGTGCCAGCAGCCCCTGGACTAGCGATGAGCAGTTCTTC. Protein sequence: CASSPWTSDEQFF.

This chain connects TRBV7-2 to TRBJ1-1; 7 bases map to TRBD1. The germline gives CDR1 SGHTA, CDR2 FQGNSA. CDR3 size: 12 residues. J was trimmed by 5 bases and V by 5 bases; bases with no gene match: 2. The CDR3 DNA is TGTGCCAGCAGCGAACAGGGGACTGAAGCTTTCTTT. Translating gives CASSEQGTEAFF.

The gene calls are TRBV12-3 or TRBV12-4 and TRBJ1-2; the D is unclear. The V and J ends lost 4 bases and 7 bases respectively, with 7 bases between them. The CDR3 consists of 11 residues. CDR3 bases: TGTGCCAGCAGTTACAACAGTGGCTACACCTTC. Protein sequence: CASSYNSGYTF.

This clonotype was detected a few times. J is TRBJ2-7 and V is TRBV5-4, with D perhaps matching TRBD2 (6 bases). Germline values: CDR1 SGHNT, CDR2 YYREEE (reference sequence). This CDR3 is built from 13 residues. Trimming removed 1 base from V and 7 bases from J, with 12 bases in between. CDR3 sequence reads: CASSLRGGGEQYF. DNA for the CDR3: TGTGCCAGCAGCTTGCGGGGTGGGGGGGAGCAGTACTTC.

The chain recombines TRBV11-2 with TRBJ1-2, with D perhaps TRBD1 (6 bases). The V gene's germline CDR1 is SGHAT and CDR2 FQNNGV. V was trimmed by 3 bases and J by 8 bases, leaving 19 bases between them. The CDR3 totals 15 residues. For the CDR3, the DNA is TGTGCCAGCAGCTTCGACCCGCAGGGGTGGCGGGGCTACACCTTC. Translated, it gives CASSFDPQGWRGYTF.